The clone carrying this T cell receptor beta chain was counted at least ten times. Antigen: not known. This sample was included in a study of T cells in Graves' hyperthyroidism and ophthalmopathy. General study findings and limits: Prediction of ophthalmopathy progression came a median roughly 6.7 months pre-onset.

The CDR3 runs to 11 residues. Germline CDR1 is DFQATT and CDR2 is SNEGSKA (reference sequence). Trimming removed 1 base at V and 8 bases at J, with 8 bases between. TCR beta CDR3 regions were amplified from RNA. Initially, a first-round RT-PCR of the TCR CDR3 employed the HTBI primer set. TCRdb passed the multiplex PCR reads through MiXCR, listing each CDR3 protein once. The sample has about 560,000 distinct CDR3 sequences, roughly a sixth seen once; the top ten hold about 17%. Over 18 months, lack of ophthalmopathy progression marked Graves' hyperthyroidism as stable. The sample was blood. This sequence originates from a woman aged 18 to 35 with Graves' hyperthyroidism. This chain uses TRBV20-1 with TRBJ1-2; D not certain. CDR3 in amino acids: CSARGLGGYTF. CDR3 nucleotides: TGCAGTGCTAGAGGATTGGGGGGCTACACCTTC.